This T cell receptor (beta chain) emerged from a study of T-cell reconstitution after alpha-beta-depleted transplantation in children. Study-level results: Diversity of TCRbeta at day 60 was high in some patients, arising from surviving recipient T cells and thymic progenitors. It was reported that alpha-beta T cells came from several hundred expanded graft clones (about two months after transplant).

The TCRbeta library was prepared with unique molecular identifiers. Each CDR3 protein gets one entry after TCRdb re-called the PCR reads with MiXCR. The sample contains roughly 350,000 distinct CDR3 sequences, roughly 16% of which appear only once. V shed 4 bases, J shed 6 bases, and the junction held 7 bases outside the gene matches. Germline V gives CDR1 MNHEY, CDR2 SVGAGI. The CDR3 runs to 15 residues. A few counts support this clonotype. Its target is unknown. The receptor was isolated from a male patient aged 2-15 years who had a stem cell transplant for acute lymphoblastic leukemia, so the T cells may come from the graft donor. Sequences were derived from PBMCs, mostly from graft donor cells, sampled 360 days after TCRalphabeta/CD19-depleted stem cell transplant. The rearrangement joins TRBV6-5 to TRBJ2-3; TRBD2 aligns across 10 bases. CDR3 in DNA: TGTGCCAGCAGTTTACGGACTAGCGGTCGGGATACGCAGTATTTT. This encodes CASSLRTSGRDTQYF.